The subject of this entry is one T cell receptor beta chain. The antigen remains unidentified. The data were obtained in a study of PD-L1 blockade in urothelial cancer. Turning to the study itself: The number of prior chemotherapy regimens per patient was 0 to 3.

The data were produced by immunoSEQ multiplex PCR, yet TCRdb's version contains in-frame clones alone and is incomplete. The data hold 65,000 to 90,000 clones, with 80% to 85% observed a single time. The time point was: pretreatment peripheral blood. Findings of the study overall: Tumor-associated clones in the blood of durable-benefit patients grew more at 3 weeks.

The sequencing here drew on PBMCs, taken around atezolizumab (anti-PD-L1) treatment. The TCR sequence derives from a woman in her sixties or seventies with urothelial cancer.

CDR3 in amino acids: CASSPQTSGRSGDTQYF. The DNA of the CDR3 is TGTGCCAGCTCACCGCAGACTAGCGGGAGGAGTGGAGATACGCAGTATTTT. V and J are TRBV18 and TRBJ2-3, with 13 bases fitting TRBD2. CDR3 length: 17 residues. V gave up 3 bases and J gave up 5 bases; unmatched junction bases: 8. CDR1 is KGHSH, CDR2 LQKENI, per germline.